This T cell receptor beta chain came from a study of T cell changes during pregnancy in multiple sclerosis. This clone was seen once. TCRdb's copy holds only in-frame clones and misses some; the assay was immunoSEQ multiplex PCR. The sample comprises fewer than 35,000 clones, about 88% of which are singletons, and around 0.4% rests with the top ten. Deletions cut 10 bases from V and 0 bases from J, with 13 bases between. Looked up from germline, CDR1 is LNHDA and CDR2 is SQIVND (reference sequence). The CDR3 runs 14 residues. The chain carries TRBV19 and TRBJ2-4; tentative D call: TRBD1 (6 bases). The sequence was obtained from a female donor in good health, enrolled as a control in a pregnancy study. The sequenced sample was CD4+ T cells from peripheral blood mononuclear cells, obtained in the second trimester of pregnancy. The CDR3 spells CATGARIAKNIQYF. The CDR3 nucleotides read TGTGCCACAGGGGCTAGGATAGCCAAAAACATTCAGTACTTC.